This T cell receptor (beta chain) was sequenced during a study of shared clonotypes between healthy human individuals. The germline V gene encodes CDR1 SGHRS and CDR2 YFSETQ. V shed 0 bases and J shed 1 base, with 4 bases lying between them. CDR3 length: 14 amino acids. The method was immunoSEQ multiplex PCR; TCRdb's version includes in-frame clones alone and lacks a portion of them. This table holds roughly 1,100,000 clones, 60% to 80% found once. To note about this clone: Other DNA sequences within the sample encode an identical CDR3.

The V and J genes are TRBV5-1 and TRBJ1-4; D gene unclear. This TCR derives from a young man in good health. Source material: memory CD4+ T cells sorted from blood. The subset was: CD45RA-negative fraction. The DNA for the CDR3 is TGCGCCAGCAGCTTGGGAGGAACTAATGAAAAACTGTTTTTT. It encodes CASSLGGTNEKLFF.